This T cell receptor (beta chain) was found in a study of blood T cell repertoires in COVID-19. Overall study context: The United States, Italy and Spain supplied acute and convalescent COVID-19 samples.

Original data processing: By means of reference gene primer amplification, nucleated cell counts were estimated. Assay used: immunoSEQ multiplex PCR; TCRdb lists only in-frame clones, some missing. D and trimming were read from the DNA, whereas the V and J calls and clone size are those reported in that table. The sample lists about 200,000 clones, 82% occurring once. Trimming cost V 5 bases and J 4 bases, with 8 bases left between them. This CDR3 is 12 amino acids long. Looked up from germline, CDR1 is MDHEN and CDR2 is SYDVKM. Participants reported their clinical history, and cohort assignment relied on those reports.

Material: PBMCs or T cells enriched from blood (not recorded which). This TCR derives from a woman aged 60-70 years with acute COVID-19. V usage is TRBV28 and J usage is TRBJ1-2; D is undetermined. The CDR3 region is CASSGGGYGYTF. In DNA, the CDR3 is TGTGCCAGCAGTGGAGGTGGCTATGGCTACACCTTC.